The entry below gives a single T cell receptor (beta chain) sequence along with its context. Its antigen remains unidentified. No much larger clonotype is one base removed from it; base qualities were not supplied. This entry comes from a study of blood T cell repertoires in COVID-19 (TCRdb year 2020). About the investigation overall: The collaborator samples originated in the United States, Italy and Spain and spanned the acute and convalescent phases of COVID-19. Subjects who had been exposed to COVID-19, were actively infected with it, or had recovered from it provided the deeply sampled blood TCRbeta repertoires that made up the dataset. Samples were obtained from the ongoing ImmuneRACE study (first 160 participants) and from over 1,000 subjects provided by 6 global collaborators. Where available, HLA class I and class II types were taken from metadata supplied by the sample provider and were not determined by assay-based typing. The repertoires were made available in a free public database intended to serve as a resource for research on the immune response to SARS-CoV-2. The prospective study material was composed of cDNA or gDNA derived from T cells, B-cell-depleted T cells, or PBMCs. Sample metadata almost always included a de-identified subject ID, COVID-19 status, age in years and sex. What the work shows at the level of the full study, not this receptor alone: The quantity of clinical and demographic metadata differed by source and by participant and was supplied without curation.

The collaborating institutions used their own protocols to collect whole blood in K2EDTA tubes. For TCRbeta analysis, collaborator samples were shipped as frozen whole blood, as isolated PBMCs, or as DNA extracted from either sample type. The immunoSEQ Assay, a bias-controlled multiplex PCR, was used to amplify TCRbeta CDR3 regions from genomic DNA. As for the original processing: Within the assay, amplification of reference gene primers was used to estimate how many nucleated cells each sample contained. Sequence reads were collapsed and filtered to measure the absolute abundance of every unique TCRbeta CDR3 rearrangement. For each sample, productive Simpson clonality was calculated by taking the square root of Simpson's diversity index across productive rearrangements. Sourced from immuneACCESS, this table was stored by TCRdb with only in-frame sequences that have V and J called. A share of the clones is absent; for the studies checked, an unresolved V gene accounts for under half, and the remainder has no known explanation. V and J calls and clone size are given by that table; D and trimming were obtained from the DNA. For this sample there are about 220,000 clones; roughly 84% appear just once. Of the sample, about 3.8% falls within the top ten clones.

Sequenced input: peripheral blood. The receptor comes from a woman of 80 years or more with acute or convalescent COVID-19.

The CDR3 sequence is CASSPEFLNYGYTF. The nucleotide sequence is TGTGCCAGCAGCCCCGAGTTTCTCAACTATGGCTACACCTTC. The chain is assembled from TRBV6-2 or TRBV6-3 and TRBJ1-2; no D gene call is confident. The CDR3 has 14 amino acids, counting the end cysteine and phenylalanine. The kept DNA is CDR3 alone, 42 bases in frame from the first base. V sheds 6 bases and J sheds 2 bases, leaving 13 bases between their ends. Based on the germline V gene, the CDR1 and CDR2 sequences are MNHEY and SVGEGT.